These T cell receptor beta chains were read from a single sample in a study of blood T cell repertoires in COVID-19. The repertoire was sequenced with immunoSEQ multiplex PCR; TCRdb's copy has only in-frame clones and lacks some. The table lists 150,000 to 200,000 clones, approximately 87% of them singletons. Sample: peripheral blood. The receptor source for this set is a man in his forties or fifties with active or convalescent COVID-19. The CDR3 runs from the conserved cysteine through the conserved F or W. D genes are given only for firm matches. The size field is filled for only some rows; it gives once, few, many or a size class.

j_gene | d_gene | abundance | v_gene | CDR3aa | CDR3nt
TRBJ2-3 | TRBD1 | . | TRBV7-8 | CASSTTGKVTDTQYF | TGTGCCAGCAGCACGACAGGGAAGGTCACAGATACGCAGTATTTT
TRBJ1-4 | . | . | TRBV4-2 | CASSLNQGRTNEKLFF | TGTGCCAGCAGCCTCAACCAGGGGAGAACTAATGAAAAACTGTTTTTT
TRBJ2-7 | TRBD1 | once | TRBV19 | CASRISGTVSYEQYF | TGTGCCAGCAGAATCTCCGGGACAGTCTCCTACGAGCAGTACTTC
TRBJ2-2 | TRBD1 | . | TRBV5-6 | CASSWTGRSGELFF | TGTGCCAGCAGCTGGACAGGGAGGTCCGGGGAGCTGTTTTTT
TRBJ1-1 | . | . | TRBV15 | CATSSPKGTEAFF | TGTGCCACCAGCAGCCCTAAGGGGACTGAAGCTTTCTTT
TRBJ2-6 | . | . | TRBV15 | CATSRDRAGANVLTF | TGTGCCACCAGCAGAGACCGTGCTGGGGCCAACGTCCTGACTTTC
TRBJ1-4 | . | . | TRBV12-3/TRBV12-4 | CASSLDREKLFF | TGTGCCAGCAGTTTAGACAGAGAAAAACTGTTTTTT
TRBJ1-2 | TRBD1 | . | TRBV7-9 | CASSHRGTDYGYTF | TGTGCCAGCAGCCATCGCGGGACAGACTATGGCTACACCTTC
TRBJ2-5 | TRBD2 | . | TRBV5-4 | CASSPSTSGGVETQYF | TGTGCCAGCAGCCCCTCGACTAGCGGGGGGGTAGAGACCCAGTACTTC
TRBJ1-3 | . | . | TRBV9 | CASSVAPGVSGNTIYF | TGTGCCAGCAGCGTAGCTCCCGGGGTGTCTGGAAACACCATATATTTT
TRBJ2-5 | . | . | TRBV9 | CASSVGATTVVETQYF | TGTGCCAGCAGCGTAGGGGCGACGACGGTTGTGGAGACCCAGTACTTC
TRBJ1-1 | . | . | TRBV5-4 | CASSGPGNTEAFF | TGTGCCAGCAGCGGGCCCGGGAACACTGAAGCTTTCTTT
TRBJ1-2 | . | . | TRBV5-4 | CASQYDYYGYTF | TGTGCCAGCCAATACGACTACTATGGCTACACCTTC
TRBJ2-1 | . | . | TRBV5-1 | CASSQAGNNEQFF | TGCGCCAGCAGCCAGGCCGGGAACAATGAGCAGTTCTTC
TRBJ1-2 | . | . | TRBV11-2 | CASRDLRVPLYGYTF | TGTGCCAGCAGGGACTTGAGGGTTCCGCTCTATGGCTACACCTTC
TRBJ1-1 | . | . | TRBV4-3 | CASSQDLGGGETEAFF | TGCGCCAGCAGCCAAGATCTGGGGGGTGGCGAAACTGAAGCTTTCTTT
TRBJ1-5 | . | . | TRBV2 | CASSPIVNQPQHF | TGTGCCAGCAGTCCAATTGTCAATCAGCCCCAGCATTTT
TRBJ1-3 | TRBD1 | . | TRBV5-1 | CASSYAGTGTGNTIYF | TGCGCCAGCAGCTATGCCGGGACAGGGACTGGAAACACCATATATTTT
TRBJ1-2 | . | . | TRBV7-9 | CASSLQGGQEGYTF | TGTGCCAGCAGCTTGCAGGGAGGGCAGGAGGGCTACACCTTC
TRBJ1-6 | . | . | TRBV6-5 | CASRNQGNSPLHF | TGTGCCAGCAGGAACCAGGGTAATTCACCCCTCCACTTT
TRBJ1-5 | . | . | TRBV6-5 | CASSYDIPEPQHF | TGTGCCAGCAGTTACGACATCCCGGAGCCCCAGCATTTT
TRBJ1-1 | . | . | TRBV30 | CAWSVPPTANTEAFF | TGTGCCTGGAGTGTACCTCCCACAGCAAACACTGAAGCTTTCTTT
TRBJ2-1 | . | . | TRBV6-1 | CASSVGGANPYNEQFF | TGTGCCAGCAGTGTGGGGGGGGCCAACCCCTACAATGAGCAGTTCTTC